This TCR beta chain stems from a study of T cell responses to AZD1222 COVID-19 vaccine. The germline CDR1 and CDR2 sequences are SGHTA and FQGTGA. J was trimmed by 4 bases and V by 5 bases; bases with no gene match: 6. The CDR3 has 14 residues. Remarks on this clone: The antigen is unknown.

Findings of the study overall: Nearly half of spike-specific TCRs reportedly target unmutated variant regions.

The data were produced by immunoSEQ multiplex PCR, yet TCRdb's version contains in-frame clones alone and is incomplete. The sample records roughly 100,000 clones, about 88% being singletons. Sequenced here: peripheral blood, sampled 28 days after the second AZD1222 dose. The TCR comes from an adult who received the AZD1222 COVID-19 vaccine. The J gene is TRBJ1-1, the V gene TRBV7-3, with 8 bases fitting TRBD1. This CDR3 is CASSMSGGSTEAFF. In nucleotides, the CDR3 is TGTGCCAGCAGCATGTCAGGGGGCTCCACTGAAGCTTTCTTT.